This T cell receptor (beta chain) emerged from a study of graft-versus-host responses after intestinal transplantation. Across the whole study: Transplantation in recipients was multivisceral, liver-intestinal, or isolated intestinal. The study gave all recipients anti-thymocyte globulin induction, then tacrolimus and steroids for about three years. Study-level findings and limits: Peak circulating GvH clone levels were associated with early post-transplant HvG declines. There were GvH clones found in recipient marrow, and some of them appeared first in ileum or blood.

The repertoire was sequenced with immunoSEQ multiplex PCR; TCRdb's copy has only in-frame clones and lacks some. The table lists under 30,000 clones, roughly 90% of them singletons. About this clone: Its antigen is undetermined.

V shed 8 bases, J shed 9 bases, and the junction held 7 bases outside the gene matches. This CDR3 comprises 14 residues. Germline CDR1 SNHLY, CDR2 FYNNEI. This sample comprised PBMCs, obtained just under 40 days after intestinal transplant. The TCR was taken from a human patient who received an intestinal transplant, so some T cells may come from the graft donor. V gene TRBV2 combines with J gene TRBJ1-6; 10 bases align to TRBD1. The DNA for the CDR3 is TGTGCCAGCGGACGGACAGGGGGGTTTTCACCCCTCCACTTT. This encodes CASGRTGGFSPLHF.